A single sample gave rise to the 27 T cell receptor beta chains below, sequenced in a study of shared clonotypes between healthy human individuals. Sequenced by immunoSEQ multiplex PCR; TCRdb stores in-frame clones only, minus some. The repertoire holds 2.5 million or so clones, with around 90% as singletons. The sequencing input was naive CD4+ T cells sorted from blood. Subset indicated: CD45RA+ positively selected. The receptors originated from a man aged 18 to 29 in good health.

The chain is built from TRBV30 and TRBJ1-4, with D hard to call. CDR1 is GTSNPN, CDR2 SVGIG, per germline (reference sequence). Trimming took off 1 base at V and 5 bases at J, with 8 bases between the two ends. The CDR3 extends over 13 amino acids. CDR3: CAWSDSLNEKLFF. CDR3 nucleotides: TGTGCCTGGAGTGACAGCCTAAATGAAAAACTGTTTTTT.

About this clone: This sample includes further DNA sequences coding for the same CDR3. V is TRBV5-1 and J is TRBJ2-7; TRBD1 agrees at 7 bases. CDR3 length equals 14 residues. Germline V gene data show CDR1 as SGHRS and CDR2 as YFSETQ. V lost 0 bases to trimming and J lost 2 bases; unmatched junction nucleotides: 2. The CDR3 bases are TGCGCCAGCAGCTTGGCCGGGACAGCCTACGAGCAGTACTTC. It is translated as CASSLAGTAYEQYF.

The genes are TRBV7-9 and TRBJ2-2, with D maybe TRBD2 (6 bases). Trimming stripped 5 bases from V and 3 bases from J, with 13 bases between. The CDR3 is 15 residues long. Per germline, CDR1 SEHNR and CDR2 FQNEAQ (reference sequence). For the CDR3, the DNA is TGTGCCAGCAGCACACGCGGGGCGGACACCGGGGAGCTGTTTTTT. This sequence encodes CASSTRGADTGELFF.

In the case of this clone: Within the sample, other DNA sequences also encode this same CDR3. The chain combines TRBV18 with TRBJ2-7, with no clear D. CDR3 length: 12 residues. Trimming removed 2 bases from V and 4 bases from J, with 6 bases in between. The germline V gene has CDR1 KGHSH and CDR2 LQKENI. CDR3 in DNA: TGTGCCAGCTCACCAGGATTGTACGAGCAGTACTTC. It yields the protein CASSPGLYEQYF.

V usage is TRBV10-3 and J usage is TRBJ2-7, with 8 bases fitting TRBD1. The CDR3 length is 16 residues. V lost 2 bases to trimming and J lost 3 bases; unmatched junction nucleotides: 9. The germline CDR1 and CDR2 sequences are ENHRY and SYGVKD. This CDR3 is CAISEQPGTGNYEQYF. The CDR3 nucleotides are TGTGCCATCAGTGAGCAACCCGGGACAGGAAACTACGAGCAGTACTTC.

This clone came up once. The gene calls are TRBV29-1 and TRBJ2-5, with 8 bases matching TRBD1. The trim removed 8 bases at V and 0 bases at J, leaving 8 bases unmatched. Germline V gives CDR1 SQVTM, CDR2 ANQGSEA. The CDR3 is 14 residues long. The CDR3 reads CSFGWDRYQETQYF. The CDR3 region has the DNA TGCAGCTTTGGGTGGGACAGGTACCAAGAGACCCAGTACTTC.

V and J are TRBV7-8 and TRBJ2-7; D tentatively fits TRBD1 or TRBD2 (6 bases each). The V and J ends lost 1 base and 1 base respectively, with 11 bases between them. The CDR3 is 15 amino acids. Germline V gene lookup returns CDR1 SGHVS and CDR2 FQNEAQ. As DNA, the CDR3 is TGTGCCAGCAGCTTAGGCAGGGGACTGTCCTACGAGCAGTACTTC. Encoded protein: CASSLGRGLSYEQYF.

This rearrangement joins TRBV5-5 to TRBJ2-6; D unresolved. CDR1 and CDR2 (germline): SGHKS, YYEKEE (reference sequence). The CDR3 extends over 17 amino acids. V was cut by 1 base and J by 2 bases, with 13 bases left in between. CDR3 residues: CASSLYESGTGANVLTF. In nucleotides, the CDR3 is TGTGCCAGCAGCTTGTACGAGTCAGGCACTGGGGCCAACGTCCTGACTTTC.

The chain has TRBV5-1 and TRBJ2-3, with D unresolved. Trimming cost V 0 bases and J 1 base, with 9 bases left between them. The CDR3 runs 15 residues. Germline assignment: CDR1 SGHRS and CDR2 YFSETQ. The CDR3 is CASSLEGKRTDTQYF. Here the CDR3 DNA reads TGCGCCAGCAGCTTGGAGGGTAAGCGCACAGATACGCAGTATTTT. The entire variable domain, with the rest obtained from reference TRBV5-1 and TRBJ2-3, is as follows: KAGVTQTPRYLIKTRGQQVTLSCSPISGHRSVSWYQQTPGQGLQFLFEYFSETQRNKGNFPGRFSGRQFSNSRSEMNVSTLELGDSALYLCASSLEGKRTDTQYFGPGTRLTVL.

This clone was observed once. V gene TRBV7-6 combines with J gene TRBJ2-7; 7 bases are shared with TRBD2. CDR1 SGHVS and CDR2 FNYEAQ come from the germline V gene. V was clipped by 6 bases and J by 5 bases; unmatched bases: 16. The CDR3 is 16 amino acids. Written as DNA, the CDR3 is TGTGCCAGCAGAACCGTTAGGTCCAGCGGGAATAACGAGCAGTACTTC. Translation gives CASRTVRSSGNNEQYF.

Concerning this clone itself: The sample contains more than one DNA sequence encoding this CDR3. The chain couples TRBV29-1 to TRBJ1-2; TRBD1 is a possible D gene (5 bases). The CDR3 runs 11 residues. V was trimmed by 5 bases and J by 8 bases, leaving 12 bases between them. Germline CDR1 SQVTM, CDR2 ANQGSEA. CDR3 in amino acids: CSVWGDNGYTF. The CDR3 DNA reads as TGCAGCGTTTGGGGGGATAACGGCTACACCTTC.

V and J are TRBV6-5 and TRBJ1-2; no reliable D call. The V and J ends lost 0 bases and 4 bases respectively, with 9 bases between them. There are 14 residues in the CDR3. Germline CDR1 and CDR2: MNHEY and SVGAGI. CDR3 sequence: CASSYSRDRYGYTF. The CDR3, as DNA: TGTGCCAGCAGTTACTCAAGGGATCGCTATGGCTACACCTTC.

This rearrangement joins TRBV5-6 to TRBJ1-4, with 10 positions matching TRBD1. From germline, CDR1 is SGHDT and CDR2 YYEEEE. This CDR3 comprises 14 residues. Trimming took 5 bases from V and 5 from J; bases not matched to a gene: 3. CDR3 bases: TGTGCCAGCAGTCCGGGACAGGGGAATGAAAAACTGTTTTTT. It encodes CASSPGQGNEKLFF.

This clone was recorded only once. In the same sample, other DNA sequences code for this CDR3. The J gene is TRBJ2-5, the V gene TRBV5-1; D is unresolved. Between the trimmed V and J ends, which lost 0 bases and 1 base, there was a span of 7 bases. Germline V lookup: CDR1 SGHRS, CDR2 YFSETQ. CDR3 length: 14 amino acids. The CDR3 loop is CASSLDRVQETQYF. CDR3 nucleotides: TGCGCCAGCAGCTTGGACCGCGTCCAAGAGACCCAGTACTTC.

This chain links TRBV4-2 with TRBJ2-3; TRBD2 matches 14 bases. Unmatched junction bases numbered 7, after V lost 0 bases and J lost 5 bases. This CDR3 region has 18 residues. Germline V gives CDR1 LGHNA, CDR2 YNFKEQ. CDR3 amino acids: CASSQEISGLAGGDTQYF. The CDR3 DNA is TGTGCCAGCAGCCAAGAAATTAGCGGACTAGCGGGGGGAGATACGCAGTATTTT.

The chain joins TRBV9 to TRBJ2-1; TRBD2 might be the D (6 bases). The V and J ends lost 4 bases and 7 bases respectively, with 9 bases between them. The germline gives CDR1 SGDLS, CDR2 YYNGEE. The CDR3 loop spans 12 amino acids. The CDR3 loop is CASSLLANEQFF. CDR3 DNA sequence: TGTGCCAGCAGCCTCCTAGCGAATGAGCAGTTCTTC.

This clone is a singleton in its sample. The chain uses TRBV5-1 and TRBJ1-1; D possibly corresponds to TRBD1 (5 bases). Per the germline V gene, CDR1 is SGHRS and CDR2 is YFSETQ. The V end was cut by 1 base, the J end by 0 bases, with 10 bases between. The CDR3 covers 15 residues. CDR3 loop: CASSLRGAVNTEAFF. The CDR3, as DNA: TGCGCCAGCAGCTTGCGTGGGGCGGTGAACACTGAAGCTTTCTTT. Filled out from reference TRBV5-1 and TRBJ1-1, the complete variable domain reads KAGVTQTPRYLIKTRGQQVTLSCSPISGHRSVSWYQQTPGQGLQFLFEYFSETQRNKGNFPGRFSGRQFSNSRSEMNVSTLELGDSALYLCASSLRGAVNTEAFFGQGTRLTVV.

The chain couples TRBV19 to TRBJ2-2; D not resolved. The germline gives CDR1 LNHDA, CDR2 SQIVND (reference sequence). The CDR3 spans 14 residues. Trimming removed 5 bases from V and 1 base from J, with 8 bases in between. For the CDR3, the DNA is TGTGCCAGTAGTGGCCCTATGAACACCGGGGAGCTGTTTTTT. Amino acids: CASSGPMNTGELFF.

V is TRBV29-1 and J is TRBJ2-7, with 9 nucleotides matching TRBD2. J gave up 2 bases and V 4 bases, and 9 bases lay outside the gene matches. CDR1 SQVTM and CDR2 ANQGSEA come from the germline V gene. This CDR3 is built from 15 residues. CDR3 region: CSVGFLAGKAYEQYF. For the CDR3, the DNA is TGCAGCGTTGGATTCCTAGCGGGGAAGGCCTACGAGCAGTACTTC.

On this clone: At the DNA level, this CDR3 is encoded by other sequences in the same sample as well. The V gene is TRBV5-4, the J gene TRBJ1-1; D is ambiguous. The CDR3 is made up of 12 amino acids. Trimming left V 2 bases short and J 0 bases short, with 2 bases between. Germline V gene lookup returns CDR1 SGHNT and CDR2 YYREEE (reference sequence). In DNA form, the CDR3 reads TGTGCCAGCAGCTTCCTGAACACTGAAGCTTTCTTT. Translating it yields CASSFLNTEAFF.

The genes are TRBV6-6 and TRBJ2-7, with D perhaps matching TRBD1 (5 bases). Looked up from germline, CDR1 is MNHNY and CDR2 is SVGAGI (reference sequence). V shed 7 bases and J shed 3 bases, with 13 bases lying between them. CDR3 length: 13 amino acids. For the CDR3, the DNA is TGTGCCAGCACCCACAGGCGCGACTACGAGCAGTACTTC. Translated: CASTHRRDYEQYF.

The CDR3, as DNA: TGCAGCGTGCTATTACAGGGGTACGACACTGAAGCTTTCTTT. Protein sequence: CSVLLQGYDTEAFF. V usage is TRBV29-1 and J usage is TRBJ1-1, with 7 bases matching TRBD1. The ends lost 6 bases at V and 3 bases at J; junction bases unmatched: 10. The V gene's germline CDR1 is SQVTM and CDR2 ANQGSEA. The CDR3 runs to 14 residues. The whole variable domain, remainder taken from reference TRBV29-1 and TRBJ1-1, is SAVISQKPSRDICQRGTSLTIQCQVDSQVTMMFWYRQQPGQSLTLIATANQGSEATYESGFVIDKFPISRPNLTFSTLTVSNMSPEDSSIYLCSVLLQGYDTEAFFGQGTRLTVV.

This chain uses TRBV5-5 with TRBJ2-2; 11 bases match TRBD1. From germline, CDR1 is SGHKS and CDR2 YYEKEE (reference sequence). The CDR3 consists of 15 residues. The trim removed 3 bases at V and 5 bases at J, leaving 3 bases unmatched. This chain's CDR3 is CASSWTGGGTGELFF. CDR3 nucleotide sequence: TGTGCCAGCAGCTGGACAGGGGGCGGTACCGGGGAGCTGTTTTTT.

The chain recombines TRBV10-1 with TRBJ2-7; unclear D gene. The CDR3 spans 14 residues. V gave up 4 bases and J gave up 1 base, with 11 bases separating them. Germline values: CDR1 WNHNN, CDR2 SYGVQD (reference sequence). CDR3 amino acids: CASSGSQESYEQYF. As DNA, the CDR3 is TGCGCCAGCAGTGGGTCACAAGAATCCTACGAGCAGTACTTC.

The chain uses TRBV6-1 and TRBJ2-7, with 10 bases identical to TRBD1. CDR1 is MNHNS, CDR2 SASEGT, per germline. Trimming took 4 bases from V and 3 from J; bases not matched to a gene: 6. The CDR3 spans 15 residues. CDR3 loop: CASSAGQGLRYEQYF. The CDR3 region has the DNA TGTGCCAGCAGTGCGGGACAGGGGCTCCGCTACGAGCAGTACTTC.

This chain joins TRBV9 and TRBJ2-1, with TRBD2 as a possible D gene (6 bases). CDR3 size: 17 residues. Germline assignment: CDR1 SGDLS and CDR2 YYNGEE. The ends were cut back, 3 bases at V and 0 bases at J, with 16 bases in the middle. CDR3 loop: CASSAGNGGYSYNEQFF. The CDR3 nucleotides read TGTGCCAGCAGCGCCGGGAATGGGGGGTACTCCTACAATGAGCAGTTCTTC. Filled out from reference TRBV9 and TRBJ2-1, the complete variable domain reads DSGVTQTPKHLITATGQRVTLRCSPRSGDLSVYWYQQSLDQGLQFLIQYYNGEERAKGNILERFSAQQFPDLHSELNLSSLELGDSALYFCASSAGNGGYSYNEQFFGPGTRLTVL.

The chain combines TRBV30 with TRBJ1-6; TRBD1 agrees at 11 bases. The CDR3 length is 12 residues. CDR1 is GTSNPN and CDR2 is SVGIG in the germline V gene (reference sequence). The J segment lost 16 bases and the V segment lost 1 base, leaving 3 bases of the junction unmatched. CDR3 in amino acids: CAWSGTGGPLHF. Here the CDR3 DNA reads TGTGCCTGGAGTGGGACAGGGGGCCCGCTCCACTTT.